These 32 T cell receptor beta chains share one sample of origin, sequenced in a study of early T cells in non-severe SARS-CoV-2 infection. TCRdb re-analysed the 5' RACE reads in MiXCR, keeping a single row per CDR3 protein. Of more than 20,000 distinct CDR3 sequences in the sample, about 4% were seen once. Sequencing input: whole blood. The receptors shown here come from an adult who was a healthcare worker with PCR-confirmed SARS-CoV-2 infection or an uninfected control (not recorded which).

This chain uses TRBV5-4 with TRBJ2-5, with TRBD2 matching 8 bases. J lost 1 base, V lost 3 bases, and 17 bases had no gene match. Germline V gene sequence: CDR1 SGHNT, CDR2 YYREEE (reference sequence). The CDR3 extends over 19 amino acids. The CDR3: CASSSTLRTLAGGQETQYF. CDR3 nucleotide sequence: TGTGCCAGCAGCTCGACATTACGGACCCTGGCGGGGGGCCAAGAGACCCAGTACTTC.

This clonotype showed up many times. This chain links TRBV12-3 or TRBV12-4 with TRBJ2-2; 7 positions match TRBD2. The CDR3 contains 15 residues. V lost 9 bases and J lost 2; bases outside the gene matches: 9. The CDR3 nucleotides are TGTGCCAGTATACGCTCGGGGGGTAACACCGGGGAGCTGTTTTTT. Protein sequence: CASIRSGGNTGELFF.

This clonotype showed up many times. The CDR3 coding sequence is TGTGCCAGCTCACCTCTACCGGGACCCCAAAAGGGTCCAGATACGCAGTATTTT. Amino acids: CASSPLPGPQKGPDTQYF. V gene TRBV18 combines with J gene TRBJ2-3; either TRBD1 or TRBD2 may supply D (5 bases each). Trimming removed 3 bases from V and 4 bases from J, with 23 bases in between. Germline values: CDR1 KGHSH, CDR2 LQKENI. The length of the CDR3 is 18 residues. Full variable domain (rest looked up from reference TRBV18 and TRBJ2-3): NAGVMQNPRHLVRRRGQEARLRCSPMKGHSHVYWYRQLPEEGLKFMVYLQKENIIDESGMPKERFSAEFPKEGPSILRIQQVVRGDSAAYFCASSPLPGPQKGPDTQYFGPGTRLTVL.

This clonotype was picked up many times. J is TRBJ2-1 and V is TRBV10-3, with 10 positions matching TRBD2. The germline V gene has CDR1 ENHRY and CDR2 SYGVKD. The CDR3 extends over 17 amino acids. The ends lost 6 bases at V and 0 bases at J; junction bases unmatched: 8. Here the CDR3 DNA reads TGTGCCATCAGGGAGGCTAGCGGGGGTAGCTCCTACAATGAGCAGTTCTTC. This encodes CAIREASGGSSYNEQFF.

This clonotype was seen at least ten times. The gene calls are TRBV6-5 and TRBJ2-2; perhaps D is TRBD1 or TRBD2 (5 bases each). Trimming stripped 6 bases from V and 3 bases from J, with 14 bases between. There are 15 residues in the CDR3. Germline CDR1 reads MNHEY; CDR2 reads SVGAGI. CDR3 coding DNA: TGTGCCAGCAGACGCCGGGACGGCTACACCGGGGAGCTGTTTTTT. It encodes CASRRRDGYTGELFF.

Only a few counts were recorded for this clonotype. One end of the junction varies from germline; a read error may be responsible. The chain carries TRBV7-6 and TRBJ2-1; TRBD2 aligns across 7 bases. The CDR3 contains 13 residues. From germline, CDR1 is SGHVS and CDR2 FNYEAQ. DNA of the CDR3: TGTGCCAGCAGCCTAGCGGTTTACAATGAGCAGTTCTTC. This encodes CASSLAVYNEQFF.

The sample holds many counts of this clonotype. The chain links TRBV20-1 to TRBJ1-1; no firm D call. Trimming stripped 3 bases from V and 4 bases from J, with 9 bases between. The length of the CDR3 is 12 residues. CDR1 and CDR2 (germline): DFQATT, SNEGSKA (reference sequence). The CDR3 loop reads CSASYGSTEAFF. DNA for the CDR3: TGCAGTGCTAGTTATGGGAGCACTGAAGCTTTCTTT.

This clonotype is medium-sized (0.01 to 0.1%). The chain uses TRBV3-1 and TRBJ2-1; TRBD2 matches 8 bases. CDR3 length: 18 residues. CDR1 and CDR2 from the germline V gene are LGHDT and YNNKEL (reference sequence). J gave up 4 bases and V 1 base, and 12 bases lay outside the gene matches. CDR3 sequence (DNA): TGTGCCAGCAGCCAAGCTCCGCCGGGACTAGGTAAATACAATGAGCAGTTCTTC. Encoded protein: CASSQAPPGLGKYNEQFF.

This clonotype was counted ten times or more. This chain uses TRBV24-1 with TRBJ1-2, with D unclear. Trimming shortened V by 4 bases and J by 10 bases, and 9 bases separated the two germline ends. Germline V gives CDR1 KGHDR, CDR2 SFDVKD. The CDR3 is 11 amino acids. CDR3 in amino acids: CATSDSPHYTF. CDR3 DNA sequence: TGTGCCACCAGTGACTCCCCACACTACACCTTC.

This clonotype was recorded many times. This chain links TRBV19 with TRBJ1-2; maybe TRBD1 (6 bases). Trimming removed 1 base from V and 1 base from J, with 13 bases in between. This CDR3 has 16 amino acids. Germline V gives CDR1 LNHDA, CDR2 SQIVND (reference sequence). The CDR3 nucleotides read TGTGCCAGTAGTATAGTTGCAGGGGCCCTTAACTATGGCTACACCTTC. Protein product: CASSIVAGALNYGYTF.

This chain connects TRBV1 to TRBJ1-5. TRBV1 is given as a pseudogene. The CDR3 is 20 residues long. Written as DNA, the CDR3 is TGCACCAGCAGCCAAGATCAGTGGCACACACCACCATATAGCAATCAGCCCCAGCATTTT. Encoded protein: CTSSQDQWHTPPYSNQPQHF.

This clonotype occurred many times. The junction differs from germline at one of its ends, possibly a read error. V usage is TRBV7-7 and J usage is TRBJ2-5, with 7 bases aligning to TRBD1. Germline CDR1 and CDR2: SSHAT and FNYEAQ (reference sequence). CDR3 length: 14 amino acids. The CDR3 protein is CASSVWGQQETQYF. The CDR3 coding sequence is TGTGCTAGCAGCGTATGGGGACAGCAAGAGACCCAGTACTTC. Variable domain in full (rest from reference TRBV7-7 and TRBJ2-5): GAGVSQSPRYKVTKRGQDVTLRCDPISSHATLYWYQQALGQGPEFLTYFNYEAQPDKSGLPSDRFSAERPEGSISTLTIQRTEQRDSAMYRCASSVWGQQETQYFGPGTRLLVL.

This clonotype has more than one count but fewer than ten. The rearrangement joins TRBV18 to TRBJ1-1; 8 bases map to TRBD1. Trimming at V came to 6 bases and at J to 1 base, leaving 22 bases not matched to a gene. Germline lookup yields CDR1 KGHSH and CDR2 LQKENI. The CDR3 consists of 20 residues. CDR3: CASSPLQRQGFHQGNTEAFF. CDR3 sequence (DNA): TGTGCCAGCTCTCCCCTCCAGCGACAGGGGTTCCATCAAGGGAACACTGAAGCTTTCTTT.

Many counts were recorded for this clonotype. The germline gene is not matched at one end of the junction; a read error may be the cause. The V and J genes are TRBV7-7 and TRBJ2-5; D is perhaps TRBD2 (6 bases). The CDR3 consists of 13 residues. Germline CDR1 and CDR2: SSHAT and FNYEAQ (reference sequence). The CDR3 DNA follows: TGTGCTAGCAGCCGGGCCCCCTGGGAGGCCCAGTACTTC. The encoded protein is CASSRAPWEAQYF.

This clonotype occurred many times. The gene calls are TRBV5-1 and TRBJ1-1; D is unclear. This CDR3 contains 14 residues. The germline gives CDR1 SGHRS, CDR2 YFSETQ. V dropped 4 bases and J dropped 4 bases, with 14 bases sitting between them. CDR3 loop: CASSLALRGTEAFF. The CDR3 coding sequence is TGCGCCAGCAGCCTCGCCTTACGGGGCACTGAAGCTTTCTTT.

In its sample, this clonotype was seen a few times. This CDR3 is CASSSRPSWGGSLGYTF. DNA for the CDR3: TGTGCCAGCAGCTCCCGACCCTCCTGGGGGGGCTCCTTGGGCTACACCTTC. The chain uses TRBV11-2 and TRBJ1-2, with D perhaps TRBD1 (6 bases). The germline CDR1 and CDR2 sequences are SGHAT and FQNNGV. The CDR3 consists of 17 residues. V lost 4 bases and J 8 bases, leaving 26 bases between the germline ends.

This clonotype was picked up a small number of times. The rearrangement links TRBV20-1 to TRBJ2-3; 7 positions agree with TRBD2. The CDR3 is made up of 12 amino acids. Germline values: CDR1 DFQATT, CDR2 SNEGSKA (reference sequence). V gave up 3 bases and J gave up 8 bases; unmatched junction bases: 5. CDR3: CSASYGGSTQYF. CDR3 coding DNA: TGCAGTGCTAGTTACGGCGGGAGTACGCAGTATTTT.

The chain uses TRBV5-1 and TRBJ2-7; no clear D gene. The germline V gene has CDR1 SGHRS and CDR2 YFSETQ. The ends were cut back, 4 bases at V and 3 bases at J, with 11 bases in the middle. The CDR3 totals 13 residues. CDR3 region: CASSRAKGYEQYF. The DNA of the CDR3 is TGCGCCAGCAGCCGAGCTAAAGGCTACGAGCAGTACTTC.

In its sample, this clonotype was seen many times. The rearrangement links TRBV29-1 to TRBJ2-5; no clear D. This CDR3 comprises 17 residues. Germline assignment: CDR1 SQVTM and CDR2 ANQGSEA. V shed 0 bases and J shed 2 bases, with 19 bases lying between them. CDR3 in DNA: TGCAGCGTTGAAGACCCTCGGCACAGTACGACACAAGAGACCCAGTACTTC. Its protein product is CSVEDPRHSTTQETQYF.

This rearrangement joins TRBV3-1 to TRBJ1-5; 10 bases are a match to TRBD1. Trimming at V came to 1 base and at J to 16 bases, leaving 10 bases not matched to a gene. The CDR3 is made up of 14 amino acids. Germline loops: CDR1 LGHDT, CDR2 YNNKEL (reference sequence). Written as DNA, the CDR3 is TGTGCCAGCAGCCAAGCGGGACAGGGGTCCCTTAAACATTTT. It encodes CASSQAGQGSLKHF.

This clonotype appeared a few times. The chain combines TRBV7-3 with TRBJ2-5, with no clear D. This CDR3 has 13 amino acids. V shed 6 bases and J shed 2 bases, with 10 bases lying between them. The V gene's germline CDR1 is SGHTA and CDR2 FQGTGA. The CDR3 spells CASSSFGQETQYF. Here the CDR3 DNA reads TGTGCCAGCAGTTCCTTCGGGCAAGAGACCCAGTACTTC.

This clonotype appeared many times. V usage is TRBV9 and J usage is TRBJ2-3, with 8 bases identical to TRBD2. J lost 2 bases, V lost 0 bases, and 5 bases had no gene match. The CDR3 is made up of 16 amino acids. Germline CDR1 and CDR2: SGDLS and YYNGEE. The CDR3 is CASSVDERGTTDTQYF. In DNA form, the CDR3 reads TGTGCCAGCAGCGTAGACGAGCGGGGGACCACAGATACGCAGTATTTT.

This clonotype has at least ten counts. The rearrangement joins TRBV2 to TRBJ2-2; D perhaps matches TRBD1 (6 bases). The CDR3 spans 15 residues. Per the germline V gene, CDR1 is SNHLY and CDR2 is FYNNEI. Trimming left V 1 base short and J 9 bases short, with 15 bases between. The DNA of the CDR3 is TGTGCCAGCAGTGAAGTGCAGGGGAGAGGCCGGGAGCTGTTTTTT. Translated: CASSEVQGRGRELFF.

This clonotype was detected many times. The gene calls are TRBV20-1 and TRBJ2-1; TRBD2 matches at 8 bases. This CDR3 is built from 15 residues. The germline V gene has CDR1 DFQATT and CDR2 SNEGSKA (reference sequence). With 0 bases clipped from V and 3 bases from J, the junction kept 4 bases outside the gene matches. Here the CDR3 reads CSARDGSGDYNEQFF. The DNA for the CDR3 is TGCAGTGCTAGAGATGGTAGCGGGGACTACAATGAGCAGTTCTTC.

This clonotype was seen repeatedly, ten times or more. The rearrangement links TRBV28 to TRBJ2-7; possibly TRBD1 for D (6 bases). This CDR3 is built from 13 residues. The germline V gene encodes CDR1 MDHEN and CDR2 SYDVKM. Trimming took 5 bases from V and 1 from J, leaving 9 bases between them. The CDR3 DNA sequence: TGTGCCAGCAGTCCGACAGGATCCTACGAGCAGTACTTC. Protein sequence: CASSPTGSYEQYF.

This clonotype appeared many times. The chain employs TRBV19 and TRBJ1-6; D call uncertain. The CDR3 loop spans 12 amino acids. V lost 8 bases and J 6 bases, leaving 8 bases between the germline ends. Germline V gene data show CDR1 as LNHDA and CDR2 as SQIVND (reference sequence). CDR3 protein: CASGSGNSPLHF. In DNA, the CDR3 is TGTGCCAGTGGTTCGGGTAATTCACCCCTCCACTTT.

In this sample, this clonotype turned up many times. The V call is TRBV12-3 or TRBV12-4, the J call TRBJ2-2; D gene ambiguous. The CDR3 totals 14 residues. The V and J ends lost 2 bases and 6 bases respectively, with 10 bases between them. This CDR3 reads CASSLPVLAGELFF. The CDR3 nucleotides are TGTGCCAGCAGTTTACCCGTGCTTGCCGGGGAGCTGTTTTTT.

This clonotype appeared many times. This chain links TRBV18 with TRBJ2-7, with TRBD2 as a possible D gene (6 bases). Trimming removed 8 bases at V and 2 bases at J, with 13 bases between. Germline values: CDR1 KGHSH, CDR2 LQKENI. The CDR3 totals 13 residues. The CDR3 loop reads CASRGLSTYEQYF. The CDR3 nucleotides are TGTGCCAGCCGGGGACTGTCGACCTACGAGCAGTACTTC.

This clonotype was seen ten or more times. The chain couples TRBV4-2 to TRBJ1-5; D uncertain. Germline assignment: CDR1 LGHNA and CDR2 YNFKEQ. This CDR3 contains 14 residues. V lost 0 bases, J lost 6 bases, and 9 bases lay in between. The chain's CDR3 is CASSQEGMTQPQHF. The CDR3, as DNA: TGTGCCAGCAGCCAAGAGGGGATGACTCAGCCCCAGCATTTT.

This clonotype was seen repeatedly, ten times or more. The rearrangement links TRBV2 to TRBJ2-1; no firm D call. Trimming took off 6 bases at V and 8 bases at J, with 5 bases between the two ends. Germline V lookup: CDR1 SNHLY, CDR2 FYNNEI. CDR3 length: 10 residues. The CDR3 DNA reads as TGTGCCAGCAGGACCCATGAGCAGTTCTTC. Translated: CASRTHEQFF.

The rearrangement links TRBV7-8 to TRBJ2-3, with TRBD1 as a possible D gene (6 bases). Germline V CDR1 and CDR2: SGHVS, FQNEAQ. The CDR3 runs to 15 residues. Trimming pared 5 bases from V and 6 bases from J, leaving 18 bases between. CDR3 region: CASSPTHTGKDTQYF. CDR3 sequence (DNA): TGTGCCAGCAGCCCCACCCATACAGGGAAGGATACGCAGTATTTT.

This clonotype is categorized as medium-sized. The chain uses TRBV19 and TRBJ1-2; D remains unclear. This CDR3 has 14 residues. Germline assignment: CDR1 LNHDA and CDR2 SQIVND (reference sequence). Trimming removed 7 bases from V and 4 bases from J, with 16 bases in between. The CDR3 DNA is TGTGCCAGTAACTCCGGACGTAGCATCTATGGCTACACCTTC. It encodes CASNSGRSIYGYTF.